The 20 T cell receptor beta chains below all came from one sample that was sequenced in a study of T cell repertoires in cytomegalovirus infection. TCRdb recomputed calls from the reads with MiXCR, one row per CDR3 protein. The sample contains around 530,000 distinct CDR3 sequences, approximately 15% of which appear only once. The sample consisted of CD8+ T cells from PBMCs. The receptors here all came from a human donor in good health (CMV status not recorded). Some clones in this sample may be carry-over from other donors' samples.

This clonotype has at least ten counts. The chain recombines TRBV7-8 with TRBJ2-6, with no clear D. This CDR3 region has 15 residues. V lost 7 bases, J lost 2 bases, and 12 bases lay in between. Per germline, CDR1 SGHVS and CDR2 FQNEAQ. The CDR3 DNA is TGTGCCAGCACTCCCCCAGCTACTGGGGCCAACGTCCTGACTTTC. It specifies CASTPPATGANVLTF. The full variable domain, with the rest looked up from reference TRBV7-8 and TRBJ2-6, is GAGVSQSPRYKVAKRGQDVALRCDPISGHVSLFWYQQALGQGPEFLTYFQNEAQLDKSGLPSDRFFAERPEGSVSTLKIQRTQQEDSAVYLCASTPPATGANVLTFGAGSRLTVL.

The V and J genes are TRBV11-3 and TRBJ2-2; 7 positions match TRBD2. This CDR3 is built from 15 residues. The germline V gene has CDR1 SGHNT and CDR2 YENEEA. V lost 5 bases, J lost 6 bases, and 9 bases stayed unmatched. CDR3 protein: CASSVAGGTPGELFF. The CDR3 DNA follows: TGTGCCAGCAGCGTAGCGGGCGGTACCCCCGGGGAGCTGTTTTTT.

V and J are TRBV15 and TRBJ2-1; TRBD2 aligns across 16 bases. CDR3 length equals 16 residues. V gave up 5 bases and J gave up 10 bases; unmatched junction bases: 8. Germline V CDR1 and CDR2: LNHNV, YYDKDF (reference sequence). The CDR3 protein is CATSRSGLAGGDEQFF. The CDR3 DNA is TGTGCCACCAGCCGTTCGGGACTAGCGGGAGGGGACGAGCAGTTCTTC.

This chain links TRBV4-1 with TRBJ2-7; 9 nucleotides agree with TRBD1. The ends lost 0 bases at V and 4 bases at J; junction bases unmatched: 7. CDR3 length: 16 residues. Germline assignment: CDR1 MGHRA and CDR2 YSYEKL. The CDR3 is CASSQDSGTGIYEQYF. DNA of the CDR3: TGCGCCAGCAGCCAAGATTCCGGGACAGGGATTTACGAGCAGTACTTC.

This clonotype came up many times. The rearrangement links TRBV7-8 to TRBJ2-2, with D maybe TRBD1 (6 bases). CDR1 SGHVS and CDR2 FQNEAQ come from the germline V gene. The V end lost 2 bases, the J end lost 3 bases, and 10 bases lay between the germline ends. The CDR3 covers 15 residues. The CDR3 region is CASSLWTDDTGELFF. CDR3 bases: TGTGCCAGCAGCTTATGGACAGATGACACCGGGGAGCTGTTTTTT.

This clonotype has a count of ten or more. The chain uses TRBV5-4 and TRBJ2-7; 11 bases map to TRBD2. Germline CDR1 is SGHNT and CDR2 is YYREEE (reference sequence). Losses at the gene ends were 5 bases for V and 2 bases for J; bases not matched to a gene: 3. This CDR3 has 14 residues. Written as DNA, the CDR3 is TGTGCCAGCAGTTCGGGACTAGCGGCCTACGAGCAGTACTTC. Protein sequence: CASSSGLAAYEQYF.

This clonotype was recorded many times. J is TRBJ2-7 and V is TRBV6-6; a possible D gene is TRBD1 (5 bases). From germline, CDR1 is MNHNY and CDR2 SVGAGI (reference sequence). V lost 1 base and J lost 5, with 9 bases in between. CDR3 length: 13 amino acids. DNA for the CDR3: TGTGCCAGCAGTTACTACTTGGGGCACGAGCAGTACTTC. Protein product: CASSYYLGHEQYF.

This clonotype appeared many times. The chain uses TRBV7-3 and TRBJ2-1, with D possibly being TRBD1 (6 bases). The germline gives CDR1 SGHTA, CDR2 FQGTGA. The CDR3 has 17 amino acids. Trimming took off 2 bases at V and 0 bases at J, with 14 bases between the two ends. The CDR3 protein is CASSLQGWGNSYNEQFF. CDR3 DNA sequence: TGTGCCAGCAGCTTACAGGGGTGGGGGAACTCCTACAATGAGCAGTTCTTC. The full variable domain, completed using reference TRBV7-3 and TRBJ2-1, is GAGVSQTPSNKVTEKGKYVELRCDPISGHTALYWYRQSLGQGPEFLIYFQGTGAADDSGLPNDRFFAVRPEGSVSTLKIQRTERGDSAVYLCASSLQGWGNSYNEQFFGPGTRLTVL.

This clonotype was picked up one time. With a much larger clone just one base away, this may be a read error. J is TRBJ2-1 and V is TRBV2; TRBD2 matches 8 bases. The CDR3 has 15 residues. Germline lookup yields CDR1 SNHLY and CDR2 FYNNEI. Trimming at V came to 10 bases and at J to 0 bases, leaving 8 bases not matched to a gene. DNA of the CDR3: TGTGCCAACAGGGAGAGCGGGAGCTCCTACAATGAGCAGTTCTTC. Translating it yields CANRESGSSYNEQFF.

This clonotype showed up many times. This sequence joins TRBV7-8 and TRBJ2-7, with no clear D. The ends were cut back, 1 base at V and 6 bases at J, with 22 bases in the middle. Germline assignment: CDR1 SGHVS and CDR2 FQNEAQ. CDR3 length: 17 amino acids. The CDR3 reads CASSLVSWSNLIREQYF. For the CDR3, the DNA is TGTGCCAGCAGCTTAGTCTCTTGGAGTAACCTTATTCGCGAGCAGTACTTC.

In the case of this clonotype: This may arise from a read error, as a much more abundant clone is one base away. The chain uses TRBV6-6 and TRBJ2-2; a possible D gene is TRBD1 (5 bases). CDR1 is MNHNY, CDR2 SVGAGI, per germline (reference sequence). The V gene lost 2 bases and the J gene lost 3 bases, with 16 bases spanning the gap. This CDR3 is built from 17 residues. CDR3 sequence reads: CASSYPTVGSDTGELFF. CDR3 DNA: TGTGCCAGCAGTTACCCGACAGTGGGGTCGGACACCGGGGAGCTGTTTTTT.

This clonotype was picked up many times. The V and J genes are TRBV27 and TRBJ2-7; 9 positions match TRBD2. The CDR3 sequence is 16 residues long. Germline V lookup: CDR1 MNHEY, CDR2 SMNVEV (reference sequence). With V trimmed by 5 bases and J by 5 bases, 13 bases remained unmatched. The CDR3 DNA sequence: TGTGCCAGCAGTCCTCGAATAGCGGGAGAGGACCACGAGCAGTACTTC. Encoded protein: CASSPRIAGEDHEQYF.

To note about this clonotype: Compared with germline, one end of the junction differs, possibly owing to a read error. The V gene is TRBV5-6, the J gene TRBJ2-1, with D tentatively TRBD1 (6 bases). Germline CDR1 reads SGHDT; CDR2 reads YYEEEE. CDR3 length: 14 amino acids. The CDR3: CASSGGLRMNEQVF. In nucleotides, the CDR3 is TGTGCCAGCAGCGGGGGCTTACGCATGAATGAGCAGGTCTTC.

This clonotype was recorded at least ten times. As DNA, the CDR3 is TGTGCCACCAGTCCGAGCTCCTACAATGAGCAGTTCTTC. It codes for CATSPSSYNEQFF. The chain carries TRBV24-1 and TRBJ2-1; D is ambiguous. Germline lookup yields CDR1 KGHDR and CDR2 SFDVKD. Trimming stripped 6 bases from V and 0 bases from J, with 5 bases between. The length of the CDR3 is 13 residues.

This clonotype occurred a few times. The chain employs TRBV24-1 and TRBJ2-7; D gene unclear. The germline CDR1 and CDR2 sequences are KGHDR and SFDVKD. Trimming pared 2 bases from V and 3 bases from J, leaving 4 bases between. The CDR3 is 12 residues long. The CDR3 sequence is CATSDYDYEQYF. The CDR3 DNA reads TGTGCCACCAGTGATTATGACTACGAGCAGTACTTC.

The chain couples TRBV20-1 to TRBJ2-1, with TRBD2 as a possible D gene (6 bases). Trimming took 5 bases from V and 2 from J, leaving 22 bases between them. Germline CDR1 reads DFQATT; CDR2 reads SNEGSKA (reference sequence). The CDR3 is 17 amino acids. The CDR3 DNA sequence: TGCAGTGCTCGTTCTCTAGCGCGAATCGATCCCTACAATGAGCAGTTCTTC. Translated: CSARSLARIDPYNEQFF.

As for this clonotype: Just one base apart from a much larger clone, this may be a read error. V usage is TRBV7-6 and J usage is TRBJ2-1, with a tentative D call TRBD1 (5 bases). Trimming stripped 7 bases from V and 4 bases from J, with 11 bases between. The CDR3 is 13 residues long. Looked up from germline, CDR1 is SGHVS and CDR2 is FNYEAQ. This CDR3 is CASIIQVYNEQFF. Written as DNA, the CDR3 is TGTGCCAGCATCATACAGGTTTACAATGAGCAGTTCTTC.

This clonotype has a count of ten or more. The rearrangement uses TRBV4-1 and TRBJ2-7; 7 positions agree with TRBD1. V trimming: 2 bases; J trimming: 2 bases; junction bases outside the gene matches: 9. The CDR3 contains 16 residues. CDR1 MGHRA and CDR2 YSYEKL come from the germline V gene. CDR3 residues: CASSQRDRVRTYEQYF. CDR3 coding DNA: TGCGCCAGCAGCCAACGCGACAGGGTAAGGACCTACGAGCAGTACTTC.

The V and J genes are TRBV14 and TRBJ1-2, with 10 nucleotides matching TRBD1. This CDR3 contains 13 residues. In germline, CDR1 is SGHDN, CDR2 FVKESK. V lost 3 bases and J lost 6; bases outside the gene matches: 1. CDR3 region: CASSQTGGDGYTF. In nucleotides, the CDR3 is TGTGCCAGCAGCCAGACAGGGGGCGATGGCTACACCTTC.

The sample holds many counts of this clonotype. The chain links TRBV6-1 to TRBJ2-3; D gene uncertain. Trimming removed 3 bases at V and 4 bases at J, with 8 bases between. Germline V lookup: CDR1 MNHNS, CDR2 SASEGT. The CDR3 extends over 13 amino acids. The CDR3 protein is CASSELVADTQYF. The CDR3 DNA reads TGTGCCAGCAGTGAGTTAGTGGCAGATACGCAGTATTTT.